Presented here are 27 T cell receptor beta chains from one specimen sequenced in a study of T-cell memory formation after mild COVID-19. TCRdb fed the 5' RACE reads into MiXCR, producing one record per CDR3 protein. The sample yields about 340,000 distinct CDR3 sequences, roughly 15% seen once. Sequenced sample: PBMCs or a T cell subset sorted from them (not recorded which). The source is a man between 18 and 29 years old who had mild COVID-19 (a few samples of this study predate the infection). Cell type and time point are not known.

In its sample, this clonotype was seen many times. The V gene is TRBV12-3 or TRBV12-4, the J gene TRBJ2-1; D possibly corresponds to TRBD1 (5 bases). The CDR3 has 16 residues. The germline V and J ends were trimmed by 8 bases and 2 bases, with 19 bases remaining between them. DNA of the CDR3: TGTGCCAGCTTACCCACAGGCAACGTGGCCTACAATGAGCAGTTCTTC. Its protein product is CASLPTGNVAYNEQFF.

Many counts were recorded for this clonotype. The CDR3, as DNA: TGTGCCAGCAGTTACCGGGATTCACCCCTCCACTTT. It is translated as CASSYRDSPLHF. This sequence joins TRBV6-2 or TRBV6-3 and TRBJ1-6; D unresolved. With 2 bases removed from V and 8 bases from J, the gap between germline ends came to 4 bases. CDR3 length equals 12 residues. CDR1 and CDR2 (germline): MNHEY, SVGEGT.

This clonotype turned up a few times. Here the CDR3 DNA reads TGTGCCAGCAGCGGGACGGCAAATAGCAATCAGCCCCAGCATTTT. This codes for CASSGTANSNQPQHF. V usage is TRBV6-1 and J usage is TRBJ1-5, with D possibly being TRBD1 (5 bases). The CDR3 runs 15 residues. V was trimmed by 6 bases and J by 0 bases, leaving 12 bases between them. Germline values: CDR1 MNHNS, CDR2 SASEGT.

The rearrangement uses TRBV20-1 and TRBJ2-6, with unresolved D. This CDR3 region has 15 residues. The V gene's germline CDR1 is DFQATT and CDR2 SNEGSKA (reference sequence). V was clipped by 1 base and J by 0 bases, with 7 bases between them. CDR3: CSARAGFSGANVLTF. The CDR3 nucleotides are TGCAGTGCTAGAGCTGGGTTCTCTGGGGCCAACGTCCTGACTTTC.

The rearrangement links TRBV11-2 to TRBJ2-3; perhaps TRBD2 as D (5 bases). Per the germline V gene, CDR1 is SGHAT and CDR2 is FQNNGV. The CDR3 sequence is 15 residues long. V shed 3 bases and J shed 5 bases, with 15 bases lying between them. CDR3 coding DNA: TGTGCCAGCAGCTTCCGAGGCGGGTCGGGAGATACGCAGTATTTT. This gives the protein CASSFRGGSGDTQYF.

This clonotype was found many times. The rearrangement links TRBV4-1 to TRBJ2-1, with 10 bases matching TRBD2. Germline values: CDR1 MGHRA, CDR2 YSYEKL. V lost 4 bases, J lost 6 bases, and 3 bases stayed unmatched. This CDR3 region has 14 residues. The CDR3 reads CASSPASGGNEQFF. CDR3 bases: TGCGCCAGCAGCCCAGCTAGCGGGGGCAATGAGCAGTTCTTC.

This clonotype has only a few counts. Its ends do not fully match the called genes, so a read error is possible. The chain uses TRBV20-1 and TRBJ2-5; no clear D gene. CDR1 is DFQATT and CDR2 is SNEGSKA in the germline V gene (reference sequence). The CDR3 spans 15 residues. Written as DNA, the CDR3 is TGCAGTGCTGGAGACATGACGGTGTACCAAGAGACCCAGTACTTC. Protein: CSAGDMTVYQETQYF.

The chain employs TRBV19 and TRBJ1-1; no reliable D call. Deletions cut 10 bases from V and 3 bases from J, with 9 bases between. Germline values: CDR1 LNHDA, CDR2 SQIVND (reference sequence). This CDR3 region has 11 residues. CDR3 loop: CATLDYTEAFF. The CDR3 nucleotides read TGTGCCACCTTGGATTACACTGAAGCTTTCTTT.

This clonotype showed up just a few times. The chain couples TRBV5-1 to TRBJ2-7, with 10 bases identical to TRBD1. Looked up from germline, CDR1 is SGHRS and CDR2 is YFSETQ. CDR3 size: 15 residues. The J segment lost 5 bases and the V segment lost 3 bases, leaving 8 bases of the junction unmatched. CDR3 bases: TGCGCCAGCAGCTGGGGGACAGGGGCTCACCACGAGCAGTACTTC. It is translated as CASSWGTGAHHEQYF.

The chain recombines TRBV20-1 with TRBJ2-7, with D unresolved. The CDR3 spans 12 residues. Germline V CDR1 and CDR2: DFQATT, SNEGSKA (reference sequence). V dropped 3 bases and J dropped 6 bases, with 12 bases sitting between them. In nucleotides, the CDR3 is TGCAGTGCTAGTAGCTTTGCCTCCGAGCAGTACGTC. Residues: CSASSFASEQYV.

The chain combines TRBV11-2 with TRBJ1-2; 7 nucleotides line up with TRBD1. The CDR3 is 15 amino acids. Germline CDR1 SGHAT, CDR2 FQNNGV. V shed 5 bases, J shed 0 bases, and the junction held 6 bases outside the gene matches. CDR3 amino acids: CASSPDRATNYGYTF. The CDR3 nucleotides read TGTGCCAGCAGCCCCGACAGGGCAACTAACTATGGCTACACCTTC. Combining the CDR3 with reference TRBV11-2 and TRBJ1-2 gives the whole variable domain EAGVAQSPRYKIIEKRQSVAFWCNPISGHATLYWYQQILGQGPKLLIQFQNNGVVDDSQLPKDRFSAERLKGVDSTLKIQPAKLEDSAVYLCASSPDRATNYGYTFGSGTRLTVV.

For the CDR3, the DNA is TGCGCCAGCAGCCAAGTGGCCAGGGGTTCACCCCTCCACTTT. Translating it yields CASSQVARGSPLHF. The chain combines TRBV4-3 with TRBJ1-6, with a tentative D call TRBD1 (6 bases). CDR1 LGHNA and CDR2 YSLEER come from the germline V gene. Trimming pared 1 base from V and 9 bases from J, leaving 10 bases between. There are 14 residues in the CDR3.

The chain uses TRBV6-2 or TRBV6-3 and TRBJ1-5; perhaps TRBD1 as D (5 bases). The germline gives CDR1 MNHEY, CDR2 SVGEGT. V was pared by 10 bases and J by 4 bases, with 14 bases between. This CDR3 has 13 amino acids. CDR3 coding DNA: TGTGCCAACTCTCAGGGCTTAAATCAGCCCCAGCATTTT. Protein sequence: CANSQGLNQPQHF.

The genes are TRBV4-2 and TRBJ2-5; TRBD2 matches 11 bases. The CDR3 consists of 15 residues. Per germline, CDR1 LGHNA and CDR2 YNFKEQ. The V and J ends lost 3 bases and 5 bases, in that order; junction bases with no gene match: 5. This CDR3 is CASSHSGGAQETQYF. The CDR3 bases are TGTGCCAGCAGCCATAGCGGGGGGGCCCAGGAGACCCAGTACTTC.

This clonotype was seen repeatedly, ten times or more. The gene calls are TRBV5-6 and TRBJ1-5; D is uncertain. The CDR3 consists of 16 residues. V shed 4 bases and J shed 0 bases, with 14 bases lying between them. CDR1 is SGHDT, CDR2 YYEEEE, per germline. CDR3 nucleotide sequence: TGTGCCAGCAGCCTGGGAGGACCTTATAGCAATCAGCCCCAGCATTTT. Residues: CASSLGGPYSNQPQHF.

This clonotype was observed a handful of times. The chain uses TRBV12-3 or TRBV12-4 and TRBJ1-1, with D unresolved. The CDR3 runs 13 residues. V lost 7 bases and J 4 bases, leaving 13 bases between the germline ends. The CDR3 loop reads CASTLAFGTEAFF. The DNA of the CDR3 is TGTGCCAGCACCCTTGCGTTCGGCACTGAAGCTTTCTTT.

This clonotype was recorded at least ten times. The chain carries TRBV12-3 or TRBV12-4 and TRBJ1-2; D ambiguous. The CDR3 runs to 15 residues. Trimming took off 3 bases at V and 4 bases at J, with 15 bases between the two ends. This CDR3 is CASSFLHSIFYGYTF. Written as DNA, the CDR3 is TGTGCCAGCAGTTTTCTTCACAGCATATTCTATGGCTACACCTTC.

This clonotype was counted a few times. The chain carries TRBV20-1 and TRBJ2-3; no clear D. The length of the CDR3 is 13 residues. Trimming pared 5 bases from V and 0 bases from J, leaving 9 bases between. From germline, CDR1 is DFQATT and CDR2 SNEGSKA (reference sequence). The CDR3 DNA sequence: TGCAGTGCTTTTCTCACTAGCACAGATACGCAGTATTTT. Protein: CSAFLTSTDTQYF.

This clonotype has ten or more counts. The V gene is TRBV6-5, the J gene TRBJ2-7; no definite D call. V was pared by 0 bases and J by 4 bases, with 16 bases between. CDR1 is MNHEY, CDR2 SVGAGI, per germline. This CDR3 is 16 amino acids long. CDR3 sequence: CASSYSSGPIVYEQYF. The CDR3 DNA is TGTGCCAGCAGTTACTCCAGTGGGCCTATCGTGTACGAGCAGTACTTC.

This clonotype was counted a few times. The CDR3 reads CASSQGQGSGNTIYF. In DNA, the CDR3 is TGCGCCAGCAGCCAAGGTCAGGGCTCTGGAAACACCATATATTTT. V is TRBV4-1 and J is TRBJ1-3, with D possibly matching TRBD1 (5 bases). With 1 base removed from V and 0 bases from J, the gap between germline ends came to 7 bases. The CDR3 contains 15 residues. Germline CDR1 MGHRA, CDR2 YSYEKL.

The table lists this clonotype with a few counts. V is TRBV5-1 and J is TRBJ2-1, with D possibly matching TRBD1 (5 bases). Germline loops: CDR1 SGHRS, CDR2 YFSETQ. The CDR3 consists of 14 residues. Trimming stripped 0 bases from V and 8 bases from J, with 12 bases between. The CDR3 protein is CASSLGQVGDEQFF. In DNA, the CDR3 is TGCGCCAGCAGCTTGGGCCAGGTAGGGGATGAGCAGTTCTTC.

This clonotype was seen a few times. The chain employs TRBV7-9 and TRBJ2-6, with 7 bases that match TRBD1. The CDR3 consists of 15 residues. Germline V gene data show CDR1 as SEHNR and CDR2 as FQNEAQ (reference sequence). After removal of 5 bases from V and 2 bases from J, the junction contained 3 bases not matched to a gene. The CDR3 region is CASSRQGPGANVLTF. The CDR3 bases are TGTGCCAGCAGCAGACAGGGACCTGGGGCCAACGTCCTGACTTTC. The full variable domain, with the rest looked up from reference TRBV7-9 and TRBJ2-6, is DTGVSQNPRHKITKRGQNVTFRCDPISEHNRLYWYRQTLGQGPEFLTYFQNEAQLEKSRLLSDRFSAERPKGSFSTLEIQRTEQGDSAMYLCASSRQGPGANVLTFGAGSRLTVL.

This chain joins TRBV12-3 or TRBV12-4 and TRBJ1-2; perhaps TRBD1 as D (5 bases). CDR3 size: 14 residues. The ends were cut back, 3 bases at V and 2 bases at J, with 10 bases in the middle. The CDR3 loop is CASSLAGRNYGYTF. CDR3 nucleotide sequence: TGTGCCAGCAGTTTGGCGGGACGGAACTATGGCTACACCTTC.

This clonotype showed up just a few times. The chain carries TRBV11-3 and TRBJ2-3, with D uncertain. CDR3 length: 12 residues. The germline V gene has CDR1 SGHNT and CDR2 YENEEA. The ends were cut back, 3 bases at V and 14 bases at J, with 15 bases in the middle. CDR3 amino acids: CASSFDGEGLYF. DNA of the CDR3: TGTGCCAGCAGCTTTGATGGGGAAGGTCTGTATTTT.

The J gene is TRBJ1-1, the V gene TRBV4-3; the D gene is possibly TRBD1 (5 bases). From germline, CDR1 is LGHNA and CDR2 YSLEER. V dropped 4 bases and J dropped 4 bases, with 13 bases sitting between them. The CDR3 contains 14 residues. The chain's CDR3 is CASSPPGPVTEAFF. DNA for the CDR3: TGCGCCAGCAGCCCGCCGGGGCCCGTCACTGAAGCTTTCTTT.

The chain combines TRBV20-1 with TRBJ1-5, with D tentatively TRBD1 (5 bases). This CDR3 comprises 13 residues. Per the germline V gene, CDR1 is DFQATT and CDR2 is SNEGSKA (reference sequence). The germline V and J ends were trimmed by 5 bases and 0 bases, with 8 bases remaining between them. CDR3 DNA sequence: TGCAGTGCTCCCAGGGATAGCAATCAGCCCCAGCATTTT. Encoded protein: CSAPRDSNQPQHF.

This clonotype appeared a few times. The V call is TRBV6-6, the J call TRBJ1-3, with D unclear. Germline V gene sequence: CDR1 MNHNY, CDR2 SVGAGI (reference sequence). This CDR3 comprises 15 residues. The V end lost 7 bases, the J end lost 3 bases, and 16 bases lay between the germline ends. The CDR3 coding sequence is TGTGCCAGCAAGACCTCCCGGGAAAGTGGAAACACCATATATTTT. Translating it yields CASKTSRESGNTIYF.